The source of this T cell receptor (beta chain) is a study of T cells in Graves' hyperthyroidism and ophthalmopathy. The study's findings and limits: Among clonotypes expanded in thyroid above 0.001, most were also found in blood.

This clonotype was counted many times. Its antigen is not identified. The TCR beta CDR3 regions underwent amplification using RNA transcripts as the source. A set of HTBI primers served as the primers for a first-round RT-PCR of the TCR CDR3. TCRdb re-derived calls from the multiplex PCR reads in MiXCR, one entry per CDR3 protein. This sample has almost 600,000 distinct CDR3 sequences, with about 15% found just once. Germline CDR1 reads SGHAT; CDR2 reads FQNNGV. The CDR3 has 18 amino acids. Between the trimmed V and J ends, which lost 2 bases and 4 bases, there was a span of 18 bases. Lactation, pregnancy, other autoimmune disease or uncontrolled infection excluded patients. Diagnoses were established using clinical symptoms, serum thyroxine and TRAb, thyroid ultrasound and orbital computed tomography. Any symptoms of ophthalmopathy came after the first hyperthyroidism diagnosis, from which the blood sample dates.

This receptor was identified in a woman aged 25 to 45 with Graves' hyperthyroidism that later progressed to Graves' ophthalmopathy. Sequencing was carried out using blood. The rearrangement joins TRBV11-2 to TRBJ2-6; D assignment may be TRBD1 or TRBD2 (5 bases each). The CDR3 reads CASSLWGRDNSGANVLTF. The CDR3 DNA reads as TGTGCCAGCAGCTTATGGGGACGGGATAACTCCGGGGCCAACGTCCTGACTTTC.